Listed below are T cell receptor beta chains from one sample, sequenced in a study of cytomegalovirus exposure and HLA in healthy donors. Profiling relied on immunoSEQ multiplex PCR, and the TCRdb table lists in-frame clones only, not all of them. The table lists approximately 150,000 clones, about 60% of them singletons. Sequences were obtained from PBMCs. The source is a woman aged 55 to 70 in good health and CMV-seropositive. Each CDR3 is given with its conserved first and last residue. Fields, in order: J gene, clone size, D gene, V gene, CDR3 protein, CDR3 DNA. D genes are given only for firm matches. Part of the rows lack a size; the others show once, few, many or a class for expanded clones.

TRBJ2-2 | NA | NA | TRBV27 | CASSLGQPINTGELFF | TGTGCCAGCTCCCTTGGACAACCGATAAACACCGGGGAGCTGTTTTTT
TRBJ1-4 | NA | NA | TRBV11-1 | CASSSRDKGEKLFF | TGTGCCAGCAGCTCCCGGGACAAAGGCGAAAAACTGTTTTTT
TRBJ2-2 | NA | NA | TRBV4-3 | CASSQEGLARERELFF | TGCGCCAGCAGCCAAGAGGGGTTAGCGCGGGAACGGGAGCTGTTTTTT
TRBJ2-7 | NA | TRBD1 | TRBV6-5 | CASSYSGTGHYEQYF | TGTGCCAGCAGTTACTCAGGGACAGGACACTACGAGCAGTACTTC
TRBJ2-5 | NA | TRBD1 | TRBV2 | CASRVSRGGAETQYF | TGTGCCAGCAGGGTCTCGCGAGGGGGCGCGGAGACCCAGTACTTC
TRBJ1-1 | once | TRBD1 | TRBV7-2 | CASSLGFGDRPSF | TGTGCCAGCAGCTTAGGATTTGGGGACAGGCCCTCGTTT
TRBJ1-5 | NA | NA | TRBV7-9 | CASSLEGSNQPQHF | TGTGCCAGCAGCTTAGAGGGGAGCAATCAGCCCCAGCATTTT
TRBJ2-1 | NA | TRBD2 | TRBV19 | CASSLKRLASEQFF | TGTGCCAGTAGTCTTAAAAGACTAGCGTCTGAGCAGTTCTTC
TRBJ2-1 | NA | NA | TRBV15 | CATSKNSGEQFF | TGTGCCACCAGTAAGAATAGCGGAGAGCAGTTCTTC
TRBJ2-7 | NA | TRBD1 | TRBV15 | CATSGGQGESPYEQYF | TGTGCCACCAGCGGGGGACAGGGGGAGTCCCCCTACGAGCAGTACTTC
TRBJ2-2 | NA | TRBD2 | TRBV18 | CASSQHLTSTNTGELFF | TGTGCCAGCTCCCAGCATCTGACTAGCACGAACACCGGGGAGCTGTTTTTT
TRBJ1-1 | few | NA | TRBV18 | CASSPTGKNTEAFF | TGTGCCAGCTCACCAACAGGGAAGAACACTGAAGCTTTCTTT
TRBJ2-5 | NA | TRBD2 | TRBV28 | CASSWAPAGVGETQYF | TGTGCCAGCAGTTGGGCCCCCGCGGGGGTAGGGGAGACCCAGTACTTC
TRBJ1-4 | once | TRBD1 | TRBV18 | CASSPRRDRDEKLFF | TGTGCCAGCTCACCTCGCCGGGACAGGGATGAAAAACTGTTTTTT
TRBJ1-1 | NA | TRBD1 | TRBV7-8 | CASSLVGGQIEAFF | TGTGCCAGCAGCTTAGTGGGGGGACAGATTGAAGCTTTCTTT
TRBJ2-7 | NA | TRBD1 | TRBV5-4 | CASSFQGVPYEQYF | TGTGCCAGCAGCTTCCAGGGGGTGCCCTACGAGCAGTACTTC
TRBJ1-2 | NA | NA | TRBV6-1 | CASSEAGTPYGYTF | TGTGCCAGCAGTGAAGCGGGGACACCGTATGGCTACACCTTC
TRBJ2-7 | NA | NA | TRBV5-4 | CASSLGLGADEQYF | TGTGCCAGCAGCTTGGGTCTGGGGGCCGACGAGCAGTACTTC
TRBJ2-3 | few | TRBD2 | TRBV19 | CASSIVGLAGSGTDTQYF | TGTGCCAGTAGTATAGTCGGACTAGCGGGAAGCGGGACAGATACGCAGTATTTT
TRBJ2-3 | NA | NA | TRBV7-2 | CASTYAGAGVADTQYF | TGTGCCAGCACCTATGCGGGGGCGGGAGTAGCAGATACGCAGTATTTT
TRBJ2-1 | few | TRBD2 | TRBV5-1 | CASSLELAGGNEQFF | TGCGCCAGCAGCTTGGAACTAGCGGGAGGTAATGAGCAGTTCTTC
TRBJ2-5 | NA | NA | TRBV28 | CASSAHQFPETQYF | TGTGCCAGCAGTGCTCATCAGTTCCCAGAGACCCAGTACTTC
TRBJ1-5 | NA | TRBD1 | TRBV4-1 | CASSLGTGNQPQHF | TGCGCCAGCAGCCTAGGGACAGGCAATCAGCCCCAGCATTTT
TRBJ2-5 | NA | TRBD2 | TRBV2 | CASSGLVAGGSRETQYF | TGTGCCAGCTCGGGTCTGGTAGCGGGAGGATCCAGGGAGACCCAGTACTTC
TRBJ2-1 | NA | TRBD2 | TRBV5-1 | CASSPAGTSYYNEQFF | TGCGCCAGCAGCCCTGCCGGGACTAGCTACTACAATGAGCAGTTCTTC
TRBJ1-3 | once | NA | TRBV6-6 | CASSLAGSGNTIYF | TGTGCCAGCAGTCTCGCGGGCTCTGGAAACACCATATATTTT
TRBJ2-1 | NA | TRBD2 | TRBV7-2 | CASSLAAGGSYNEQLF | TGTGCCAGCAGCTTAGCGGCGGGGGGATCCTACAATGAGCAGCTCTTC
TRBJ2-1 | once | TRBD2 | TRBV27 | CASSLSPGLAGEVEQFF | TGTGCCAGCAGTTTATCCCCGGGACTAGCGGGAGAAGTTGAGCAGTTCTTC
TRBJ2-2 | NA | TRBD2 | TRBV5-1 | CASSVATSGAGELFF | TGCGCCAGCAGTGTCGCGACTAGCGGGGCCGGGGAGCTGTTTTTT
TRBJ1-1 | medium-sized | NA | TRBV6-5 | CASRQEGRPVTEAFF | TGTGCCAGCAGACAGGAGGGCCGTCCTGTGACTGAAGCTTTCTTT
TRBJ1-2 | NA | NA | TRBV7-2 | CASSLVQGRGYTF | TGTGCCAGCAGCTTAGTACAGGGCCGTGGCTACACCTTC
TRBJ2-3 | few | TRBD2 | TRBV13 | CASSTSGRWGTDTQYF | TGTGCCAGCAGCACTAGCGGGAGGTGGGGTACAGATACGCAGTATTTT
TRBJ2-1 | NA | TRBD2 | TRBV10-1 | CASSESVLAGVVHEQFF | TGCGCCAGCAGTGAGTCTGTTCTAGCGGGAGTGGTCCATGAGCAGTTCTTC
TRBJ2-7 | few | NA | TRBV7-2 | CASKETWGPSYEQYF | TGTGCCAGCAAGGAGACCTGGGGCCCCTCCTACGAGCAGTACTTC
TRBJ1-1 | NA | TRBD1 | TRBV18 | CASSPDRVDTEAFF | TGTGCCAGCTCACCGGACAGGGTTGACACTGAAGCTTTCTTT
TRBJ2-3 | NA | TRBD2 | TRBV7-2 | CASSLDGLAGGPNTQYF | TGTGCCAGCAGCTTAGATGGACTAGCGGGAGGGCCGAATACGCAGTATTTT
TRBJ2-2 | NA | NA | TRBV7-5 | CARSFGGAGELFF | TGTGCCAGAAGCTTTGGAGGAGCCGGGGAGCTGTTTTTT
TRBJ1-1 | once | TRBD1 | TRBV6-6 | CASSKNRGHTEAFF | TGTGCCAGCAGTAAAAACAGGGGGCACACTGAAGCTTTCTTT
TRBJ2-1 | once | NA | TRBV9 | CASSVGPDYNEQFF | TGTGCCAGCAGCGTAGGTCCAGATTACAATGAGCAGTTCTTC
TRBJ2-3 | NA | NA | TRBV4-3 | CASSQDSLTDTQYF | TGCGCCAGCAGCCAAGACTCACTCACAGATACGCAGTATTTT
TRBJ2-7 | NA | TRBD1 | TRBV28 | CASSLPRTGSYEQYF | TGTGCCAGCAGTTTACCCCGGACAGGTTCCTACGAGCAGTACTTC
TRBJ2-3 | NA | NA | TRBV5-5 | CASSLSTSTDTQYF | TGTGCCAGCAGCTTGTCAACTAGCACAGATACGCAGTATTTT
TRBJ2-3 | NA | NA | TRBV9 | CASSVDPGEADTQYF | TGTGCCAGCAGCGTAGACCCGGGAGAGGCAGATACGCAGTATTTT
TRBJ1-1 | NA | NA | TRBV19 | CASSKGTPDTEAFF | TGTGCCAGTAGTAAAGGGACACCGGACACTGAAGCTTTCTTT
TRBJ1-1 | NA | NA | TRBV7-8 | CASSPRGSQNTEAFF | TGTGCCAGCAGCCCCAGGGGCTCGCAGAACACTGAAGCTTTCTTT
TRBJ2-5 | NA | TRBD2 | TRBV7-8 | CASSLRGTSGSSSETQYF | TGTGCCAGCAGCCTTAGAGGAACTAGCGGGAGTTCGTCAGAGACCCAGTACTTC
TRBJ2-2 | NA | TRBD1 | TRBV5-1 | CASSLGRDSANTGELFF | TGCGCCAGCAGCTTGGGTCGGGACAGCGCGAACACCGGGGAGCTGTTTTTT
TRBJ2-6 | NA | NA | TRBV7-2 | CASSRRGTGANVLTF | TGTGCCAGCAGCCGTAGGGGGACGGGGGCCAACGTCCTGACTTTC
TRBJ2-2 | few | NA | TRBV7-2 | CASSFGVRAGELFF | TGTGCCAGCAGCTTTGGGGTGCGGGCCGGGGAGCTGTTTTTT
TRBJ2-5 | few | NA | TRBV4-2 | CASSQDRGETQYF | TGTGCCAGCAGCCAAGACCGGGGAGAGACCCAGTACTTC
TRBJ2-5 | NA | NA | TRBV28 | CASSLSETQYF | TGTGCCAGCAGTTTATCTGAGACCCAGTACTTC
TRBJ2-7 | once | NA | TRBV5-1 | CASSLILGGSYEQYF | TGCGCCAGCAGCTTGATATTAGGCGGCTCCTACGAGCAGTACTTC
TRBJ1-1 | once | TRBD1 | TRBV6-5 | CASSLSTGKAFF | TGTGCCAGCAGTTTGTCGACAGGGAAAGCTTTCTTT
TRBJ2-1 | NA | NA | TRBV12-5 | CASAPLRASSYNEQFF | TGTGCTAGTGCCCCCCTCCGAGCTAGCTCCTACAATGAGCAGTTCTTC
TRBJ2-7 | few | NA | TRBV7-8 | CASSLTGTYEQYF | TGTGCCAGCAGTCTGACGGGGACCTACGAGCAGTACTTC
TRBJ1-1 | NA | TRBD1 | TRBV6-5 | CASSAMGTGGTEAFF | TGTGCCAGCAGTGCCATGGGGACAGGGGGGACTGAAGCTTTCTTT
TRBJ2-5 | once | TRBD2 | TRBV6-5 | CASSYGLAEETQYF | TGTGCCAGCAGTTACGGACTAGCGGAAGAGACCCAGTACTTC